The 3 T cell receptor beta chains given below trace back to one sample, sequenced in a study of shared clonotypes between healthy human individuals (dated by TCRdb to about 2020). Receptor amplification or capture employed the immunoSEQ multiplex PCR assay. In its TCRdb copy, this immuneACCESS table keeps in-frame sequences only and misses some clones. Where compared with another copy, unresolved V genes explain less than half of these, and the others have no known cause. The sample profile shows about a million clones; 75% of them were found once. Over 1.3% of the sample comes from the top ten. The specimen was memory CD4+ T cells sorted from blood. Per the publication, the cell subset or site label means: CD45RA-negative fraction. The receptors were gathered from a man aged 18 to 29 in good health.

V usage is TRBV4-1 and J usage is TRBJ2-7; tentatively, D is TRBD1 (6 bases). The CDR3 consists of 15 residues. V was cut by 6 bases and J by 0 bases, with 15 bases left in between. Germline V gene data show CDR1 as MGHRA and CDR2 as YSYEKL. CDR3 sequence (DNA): TGCGCCAGCAGGCCTCGGGTAGGGGGCTCCTACGAGCAGTACTTC. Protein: CASRPRVGGSYEQYF.

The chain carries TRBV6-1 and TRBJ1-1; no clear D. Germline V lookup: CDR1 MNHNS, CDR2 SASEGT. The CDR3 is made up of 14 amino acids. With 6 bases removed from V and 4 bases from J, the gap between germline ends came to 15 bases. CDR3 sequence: CASRKTLQSTEAFF. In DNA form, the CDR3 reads TGTGCCAGCAGGAAGACGTTACAGAGCACTGAAGCTTTCTTT.

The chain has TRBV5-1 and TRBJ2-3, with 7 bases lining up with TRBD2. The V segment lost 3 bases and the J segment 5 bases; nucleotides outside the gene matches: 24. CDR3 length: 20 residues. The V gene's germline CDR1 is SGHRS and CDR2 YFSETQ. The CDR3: CASSSPASGNLFSSGDTQYF. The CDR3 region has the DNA TGCGCCAGCAGCTCCCCGGCTAGCGGAAATCTTTTTTCTTCGGGAGATACGCAGTATTTT.